This TCR beta chain was sequenced in a study of cytomegalovirus exposure and HLA in healthy donors. Study conclusions and caveats: A prior analysis recorded that most TCR beta V segments were productive about 87% or about 30% of the time. Per published reports, the classifier diagnosed cytomegalovirus status with high specificity and sensitivity. A few V segments could not be told apart, such as TRBV6-2 and TRBV6-3, and were left out.

Amplification used 60 Vbeta primers and 13 Jbeta primers. Clones were read by immunoSEQ multiplex PCR, and TCRdb kept only the in-frame ones, dropping some. The sample lists some 150,000 clones; approximately 64% were seen once. On this clone itself: Its antigen is not known.

Trimming took 3 bases from V and 4 from J; bases not matched to a gene: 2. This CDR3 is built from 13 residues. CDR1 and CDR2 (germline): SGHTA, FQGNSA. The V gene is TRBV7-2, the J gene TRBJ2-7; TRBD2 aligns across 8 bases. The sequence came from a woman aged 40 to 55 in good health and CMV-seronegative. Sequencing was done on a sample of PBMCs. The CDR3 nucleotides read TGTGCCAGCAGCTTGGGACTAGATTACGAGCAGTACTTC. Its protein is CASSLGLDYEQYF.